The 26 T cell receptor beta chains given below trace back to one sample, sequenced in a study of blood T cell repertoires in COVID-19. Clones were read by immunoSEQ multiplex PCR, and TCRdb kept only the in-frame ones, dropping some. The sample includes some 160,000 clones, around 81% of them seen just once. Material for sequencing was peripheral blood. Receptor source: a woman between 50 and 59 years old with acute or convalescent COVID-19.

The chain joins TRBV6-2 or TRBV6-3 to TRBJ1-5; D is undetermined. There are 14 residues in the CDR3. Trimming pared 5 bases from V and 3 bases from J, leaving 11 bases between. The V gene's germline CDR1 is MNHEY and CDR2 SVGEGT. The DNA of the CDR3 is TGTGCCAGCAGTCCAGACGGGTCCAATCAGCCCCAGCATTTT. Protein: CASSPDGSNQPQHF.

The rearrangement uses TRBV12-3 or TRBV12-4 and TRBJ1-1; tentatively, D is TRBD1 (5 bases). Trimming took off 6 bases at V and 6 bases at J, with 8 bases between the two ends. CDR3 size: 11 residues. The CDR3 sequence is CASSRTPEAFF. DNA for the CDR3: TGTGCCAGCAGCCGGACACCTGAAGCTTTCTTT.

V gene TRBV5-6 combines with J gene TRBJ1-5; D unclear. The V end was cut by 4 bases, the J end by 5 bases, with 13 bases between. CDR3 size: 14 residues. Germline V lookup: CDR1 SGHDT, CDR2 YYEEEE. The CDR3 region has the DNA TGTGCCAGCAGCGGTGGGAGGAAAGATCAGCCCCAGCATTTT. Its protein is CASSGGRKDQPQHF.

The rearrangement uses TRBV5-1 and TRBJ1-2; weak D call: TRBD1 (6 bases). Trimming shortened V by 0 bases and J by 6 bases, and 15 bases separated the two germline ends. CDR1 and CDR2 (germline): SGHRS, YFSETQ. This CDR3 is 15 amino acids long. CDR3 protein: CASSLVLGQIDGYTF. CDR3 nucleotides: TGCGCCAGCAGCTTGGTGCTTGGACAGATAGATGGCTACACCTTC. The complete variable domain, with remaining parts taken from reference TRBV5-1 and TRBJ1-2, reads KAGVTQTPRYLIKTRGQQVTLSCSPISGHRSVSWYQQTPGQGLQFLFEYFSETQRNKGNFPGRFSGRQFSNSRSEMNVSTLELGDSALYLCASSLVLGQIDGYTFGSGTRLTVV.

The V gene is TRBV18, the J gene TRBJ2-7; a weak D match, TRBD1 (6 bases). CDR3 length equals 15 residues. The V gene's germline CDR1 is KGHSH and CDR2 LQKENI. Trimming left V 3 bases short and J 6 bases short, with 18 bases between. CDR3 amino acids: CASSPSGTSMLEQYF. DNA for the CDR3: TGTGCCAGCTCACCCTCAGGGACAAGTATGCTCGAGCAGTACTTC.

The rearrangement uses TRBV28 and TRBJ1-2; the D is unclear. The V gene's germline CDR1 is MDHEN and CDR2 SYDVKM. V gave up 8 bases and J gave up 3 bases, with 13 bases separating them. CDR3 length: 13 amino acids. The CDR3 region has the DNA TGTGCCAGCTTGAGGAGGTTGGACTATGGCTACACCTTC. Translated: CASLRRLDYGYTF.

This clone was counted at least ten times. This chain links TRBV9 with TRBJ1-5; perhaps TRBD1 as D (6 bases). V was cut by 3 bases and J by 2 bases, with 12 bases left in between. This CDR3 is built from 15 residues. The germline V gene has CDR1 SGDLS and CDR2 YYNGEE. As DNA, the CDR3 is TGTGCCAGCAGCGAGGGAGGGGGGGGCAATCAGCCCCAGCATTTT. Its translation: CASSEGGGGNQPQHF.

This clone has just one count. The V and J genes are TRBV27 and TRBJ2-1, with a weak D call TRBD1 (5 bases). Between the trimmed V and J ends, which lost 2 bases and 7 bases, there was a span of 12 bases. The CDR3 totals 14 residues. Germline loops: CDR1 MNHEY, CDR2 SMNVEV (reference sequence). CDR3 residues: CASSLDFSGNEQFF. Written as DNA, the CDR3 is TGTGCCAGCAGTTTAGATTTTTCAGGGAATGAGCAGTTCTTC.

The rearrangement joins TRBV6-1 to TRBJ2-3; D is undetermined. This CDR3 comprises 13 residues. The germline V gene has CDR1 MNHNS and CDR2 SASEGT. V gave up 2 bases and J gave up 6 bases, with 9 bases separating them. CDR3 sequence reads: CASSEQSADTQYF. DNA of the CDR3: TGTGCCAGCAGTGAACAGTCTGCCGATACGCAGTATTTT.

This rearrangement joins TRBV3-1 (or the pseudogene TRBV3-2) to TRBJ2-7; D is possibly TRBD1 (6 bases). The V end lost 1 base, the J end lost 6 bases, and 16 bases lay between the germline ends. Germline V gene data show CDR1 as LGHDT and CDR2 as YNNKEL (reference sequence). The CDR3 length is 15 residues. CDR3 amino acids: CASSQGPQGSGEQYF. The CDR3 nucleotides are TGTGCCAGCAGCCAAGGGCCACAGGGAAGCGGCGAGCAGTACTTC.

The CDR3 protein is CASSEALGGWDTQYF. CDR3 nucleotide sequence: TGTGCCAGCAGTGAAGCGCTGGGGGGTTGGGATACGCAGTATTTT. This chain connects TRBV2 to TRBJ2-3; maybe TRBD2 (6 bases). V lost 0 bases and J lost 6, with 13 bases in between. The germline V gene has CDR1 SNHLY and CDR2 FYNNEI. The CDR3 has 15 amino acids.

The rearrangement links TRBV18 to TRBJ1-5, with D uncertain. V lost 2 bases and J 7 bases, leaving 9 bases between the germline ends. Germline CDR1 is KGHSH and CDR2 is LQKENI. There are 13 residues in the CDR3. The CDR3 spells CASSPTDTQPQHF. The CDR3 region has the DNA TGTGCCAGCTCACCAACAGACACCCAGCCCCAGCATTTT.

This sequence joins TRBV2 and TRBJ1-6; D is possibly TRBD1 (6 bases). Germline loops: CDR1 SNHLY, CDR2 FYNNEI. The CDR3 has 15 amino acids. The germline V and J ends were trimmed by 7 bases and 10 bases, with 20 bases remaining between them. Here the CDR3 DNA reads TGTGCCAGCACCTCTGTGGGGGACACCCACTCACCCCTCCACTTT. It encodes CASTSVGDTHSPLHF.

The rearrangement links TRBV5-1 to TRBJ2-1, with 11 nucleotides matching TRBD2. The ends lost 3 bases at V and 6 bases at J; junction bases unmatched: 8. In germline, CDR1 is SGHRS, CDR2 YFSETQ. CDR3 length equals 16 residues. Here the CDR3 reads CASSSKISGGANEQFF. For the CDR3, the DNA is TGCGCCAGCAGCTCGAAGATTAGCGGGGGGGCCAATGAGCAGTTCTTC.

The J gene is TRBJ1-6, the V gene TRBV6-6; 8 nucleotides agree with TRBD1. This CDR3 spans 14 amino acids. CDR1 MNHNY and CDR2 SVGAGI come from the germline V gene (reference sequence). Germline trimming cut 11 bases from V and 7 bases from J; bases unmatched to any gene: 10. The CDR3 bases are TGTGCCGGCTGGACAGGGAGGAACAATTCACCCCTCCACTTT. It translates to CAGWTGRNNSPLHF.

CDR3 sequence: CASSRGGISSSSYNEQFF. CDR3 coding DNA: TGTGCCAGCAGCCGGGGAGGGATAAGCTCGAGCTCCTACAATGAGCAGTTCTTC. The genes are TRBV7-9 and TRBJ2-1; 7 bases agree with TRBD2. Germline V CDR1 and CDR2: SEHNR, FQNEAQ (reference sequence). Trimming cost V 5 bases and J 0 bases; bases outside gene matches: 13. The CDR3 runs to 18 residues.

The rearrangement uses TRBV5-1 and TRBJ1-3; D is ambiguous. The germline V and J ends were trimmed by 0 bases and 2 bases, with 6 bases remaining between them. Germline V gene data show CDR1 as SGHRS and CDR2 as YFSETQ. This CDR3 has 14 amino acids. In DNA form, the CDR3 reads TGCGCCAGCAGCTTGGGGGAGACTGGAAACACCATATATTTT. Protein sequence: CASSLGETGNTIYF.

The chain recombines TRBV5-1 with TRBJ1-4; 7 bases agree with TRBD1. Germline V gene sequence: CDR1 SGHRS, CDR2 YFSETQ. The V gene end was trimmed by 9 bases and the J gene end by 7 bases; junction bases not matched to a gene: 15. This CDR3 contains 15 residues. CDR3 sequence: CATAPLGGAGEKLFF. The CDR3 DNA reads as TGCGCCACCGCTCCCCTAGGGGGCGCGGGTGAAAAACTGTTTTTT.

V and J are TRBV4-3 and TRBJ1-6; TRBD1 agrees at 7 bases. This CDR3 comprises 17 residues. The J segment lost 7 bases and the V segment lost 4 bases, leaving 13 bases of the junction unmatched. Germline assignment: CDR1 LGHNA and CDR2 YSLEER. CDR3 region: CASSRFLPGQQNSPLHF. The CDR3 bases are TGCGCCAGCAGCCGTTTCTTACCGGGACAGCAAAATTCACCCCTCCACTTT.

CDR3 sequence reads: CSVLEQGGNQPQHF. Here the CDR3 DNA reads TGCAGCGTTTTGGAACAGGGAGGGAATCAGCCCCAGCATTTT. The chain employs TRBV29-1 and TRBJ1-5; maybe TRBD1 (6 bases). The germline V gene has CDR1 SQVTM and CDR2 ANQGSEA. The V end was cut by 5 bases, the J end by 4 bases, with 15 bases between. The CDR3 has 14 residues.

The V gene is TRBV20-1, the J gene TRBJ1-3; 8 bases fit TRBD1. Germline CDR1 DFQATT, CDR2 SNEGSKA (reference sequence). After removal of 3 bases from V and 6 bases from J, the junction contained 10 bases not matched to a gene. The CDR3 sequence is 15 residues long. CDR3 DNA: TGCAGTGCTAGTGCCCGGACAGGGAAAGAAAACACCATATATTTT. It specifies CSASARTGKENTIYF.

The gene calls are TRBV7-9 and TRBJ1-5, with TRBD1 identical over 7 bases. Germline V lookup: CDR1 SEHNR, CDR2 FQNEAQ (reference sequence). The length of the CDR3 is 15 residues. The V segment lost 5 bases and the J segment 1 base; nucleotides outside the gene matches: 5. CDR3 amino acids: CASSPTGPSNQPQHF. For the CDR3, the DNA is TGTGCCAGCAGCCCGACAGGGCCCAGCAATCAGCCCCAGCATTTT.

The genes are TRBV2 and TRBJ1-5; the D is unclear. V was pared by 0 bases and J by 4 bases, with 4 bases between. CDR3 size: 13 residues. CDR1 and CDR2 from the germline V gene are SNHLY and FYNNEI. The CDR3 sequence is CASSEALNQPQHF. The CDR3 region has the DNA TGTGCCAGCAGTGAAGCCCTGAATCAGCCCCAGCATTTT.

The chain has TRBV5-1 and TRBJ2-1; TRBD2 agrees at 11 bases. The CDR3 has 15 residues. The ends lost 1 base at V and 7 bases at J; junction bases unmatched: 4. Germline CDR1 SGHRS, CDR2 YFSETQ. CDR3 amino acids: CASSLQLAGDNEQFF. CDR3 in DNA: TGCGCCAGCAGCTTGCAACTAGCGGGGGATAATGAGCAGTTCTTC.

The chain couples TRBV5-4 to TRBJ2-6; 9 bases agree with TRBD2. V dropped 2 bases and J dropped 2; count of bases not matched to a gene: 14. Per the germline V gene, CDR1 is SGHNT and CDR2 is YYREEE (reference sequence). This CDR3 contains 20 residues. This chain's CDR3 is CASSFRIAGATTAGANVLTF. For the CDR3, the DNA is TGTGCCAGCAGCTTTCGGATAGCGGGGGCCACGACTGCTGGGGCCAACGTCCTGACTTTC.

The chain employs TRBV6-5 and TRBJ1-1; no firm D call. V was shortened by 6 bases and J by 4 bases, with 18 bases between the two germline ends. The V gene's germline CDR1 is MNHEY and CDR2 SVGAGI. The length of the CDR3 is 15 residues. The CDR3 spells CASRVAPIAGTEAFF. In nucleotides, the CDR3 is TGTGCCAGCAGGGTGGCACCAATCGCTGGCACTGAAGCTTTCTTT.